Each of the 26 T cell receptor beta chains below was sequenced from the same sample in a study of T cell responses to AZD1222 COVID-19 vaccine. Sequenced by immunoSEQ multiplex PCR; TCRdb stores in-frame clones only, minus some. This sample has about 150,000 clones, with under 95% found just once. The sequenced sample was peripheral blood, obtained on day 0 of AZD1222 vaccination. These receptors all come from an adult in good health.

The gene calls are TRBV11-2 and TRBJ2-1, with D perhaps matching TRBD1 (6 bases). This CDR3 spans 13 amino acids. V was clipped by 5 bases and J by 12 bases, with 17 bases between them. Germline V CDR1 and CDR2: SGHAT, FQNNGV. This chain's CDR3 is CASSPDAGAGQFF. CDR3 in DNA: TGTGCCAGCAGCCCTGACGCAGGGGCGGGGCAGTTCTTC.

This chain's CDR3 is CASRAWDRSRSGNTIYF. Written as DNA, the CDR3 is TGTGCCAGCAGAGCCTGGGACCGATCCCGCTCTGGAAACACCATATATTTT. The chain recombines TRBV2 with TRBJ1-3, with a weak D call TRBD1 (5 bases). V gave up 6 bases and J gave up 0 bases, with 18 bases separating them. The CDR3 runs 17 residues. Germline CDR1 is SNHLY and CDR2 is FYNNEI.

This chain uses TRBV21-1 with TRBJ1-3. TRBV21-1 is a listed pseudogene. The CDR3 is 15 amino acids. The CDR3 sequence is CASSKGRPSGNTIYF. The CDR3 DNA follows: TGTGCCAGCAGCAAAGGGAGGCCCTCTGGAAACACCATATATTTT.

The chain uses TRBV4-2 and TRBJ1-5, with 7 bases matching TRBD1. The trim removed 1 base at V and 2 bases at J, leaving 23 bases unmatched. The CDR3 is made up of 22 amino acids. Germline values: CDR1 LGHNA, CDR2 YNFKEQ. The CDR3 here is CASSQGPPTTGRWRQGNQPQHF. CDR3 DNA: TGTGCCAGCAGCCAAGGTCCGCCCACGACAGGGAGGTGGCGTCAGGGCAATCAGCCCCAGCATTTT.

This clone has just one count. This chain uses TRBV29-1 with TRBJ1-2; D is undetermined. V shed 0 bases and J shed 7 bases, with 12 bases lying between them. The V gene's germline CDR1 is SQVTM and CDR2 ANQGSEA. The CDR3 covers 13 residues. Here the CDR3 DNA reads TGCAGCGTTGAAGACACATTCACCGGTGGCTACACCTTC. This encodes CSVEDTFTGGYTF.

The chain couples TRBV20-1 to TRBJ1-5; TRBD1 agrees at 8 bases. Germline-derived CDR1 and CDR2 are DFQATT and SNEGSKA (reference sequence). Trimming took 3 bases from V and 3 from J; bases not matched to a gene: 10. The CDR3 has 16 residues. CDR3 sequence (DNA): TGCAGTGCTAGTCCAGGGGGCTATGGCCTCAATCAGCCCCAGCATTTT. As protein: CSASPGGYGLNQPQHF.

The CDR3 bases are TGTGCCAGTAGTGTGGACAGGGGGAATGGCTACACCTTC. Translated, it gives CASSVDRGNGYTF. This sequence joins TRBV19 and TRBJ1-2; 10 bases line up with TRBD1. Germline trimming cut 5 bases from V and 6 bases from J; bases unmatched to any gene: 3. The CDR3 runs 13 residues. The germline V gene encodes CDR1 LNHDA and CDR2 SQIVND (reference sequence).

The V call is TRBV28, the J call TRBJ2-4, with 8 positions matching TRBD2. Germline CDR1 reads MDHEN; CDR2 reads SYDVKM. This CDR3 comprises 13 residues. J gave up 4 bases and V 7 bases, and 3 bases lay outside the gene matches. The CDR3 bases are TGTGCCAGCAACCCGGGAGGGAAAAACATTCAGTACTTC. It yields the protein CASNPGGKNIQYF. The complete variable domain, with remaining parts taken from reference TRBV28 and TRBJ2-4, reads DVKVTQSSRYLVKRTGEKVFLECVQDMDHENMFWYRQDPGLGLRLIYFSYDVKMKEKGDIPEGYSVSREKKERFSLILESASTNQTSMYLCASNPGGKNIQYFGAGTRLSVL.

The J gene is TRBJ1-6, the V gene TRBV28; unclear D gene. Trimming removed 3 bases from V and 0 bases from J, with 6 bases in between. This CDR3 spans 15 amino acids. The V gene's germline CDR1 is MDHEN and CDR2 SYDVKM. The CDR3 sequence is CASSFRSSYNSPLHF. The CDR3 DNA is TGTGCCAGCAGTTTCCGGAGCTCCTATAATTCACCCCTCCACTTT.

V usage is TRBV28 and J usage is TRBJ2-2; 13 positions agree with TRBD2. With V trimmed by 6 bases and J by 7 bases, 5 bases remained unmatched. The CDR3 consists of 15 residues. Germline assignment: CDR1 MDHEN and CDR2 SYDVKM. CDR3 loop: CASRPGLAGNGELFF. The DNA for the CDR3 is TGTGCCAGCAGGCCGGGACTAGCGGGAAACGGGGAGCTGTTTTTT.

The chain carries TRBV15 and TRBJ2-1; a weak D match, TRBD1 (5 bases). There are 15 residues in the CDR3. Trimming shortened V by 0 bases and J by 4 bases, and 10 bases separated the two germline ends. Germline V CDR1 and CDR2: LNHNV, YYDKDF (reference sequence). The CDR3 region is CATSREQESYNEQFF. The CDR3 coding sequence is TGTGCCACCAGCAGAGAACAGGAATCTTACAATGAGCAGTTCTTC.

As concerns this clone: The junction departs from the called germline gene at one end, perhaps through a read error. This sequence joins TRBV29-1 and TRBJ2-3; 9 bases line up with TRBD2. The CDR3 covers 16 residues. Germline V gene lookup returns CDR1 SQVTM and CDR2 ANQGSEA. CDR3 amino acids: CSVEGGGRASTDTQYF. The CDR3 DNA reads TGCAGCGTAGAAGGAGGCGGGAGGGCCAGCACAGATACGCAGTATTTT.

This chain links TRBV18 with TRBJ2-7; a possible D gene is TRBD1 (5 bases). Germline lookup yields CDR1 KGHSH and CDR2 LQKENI. The CDR3 is 13 amino acids. The germline V and J ends were trimmed by 3 bases and 4 bases, with 10 bases remaining between them. Here the CDR3 reads CASSPIQGYEQYF. The CDR3 nucleotides read TGTGCCAGCTCACCTATCCAGGGTTACGAGCAGTACTTC.

This clone has a single count. V is TRBV7-2 and J is TRBJ2-1; 9 bases align to TRBD2. J gave up 4 bases and V 5 bases, and 9 bases lay outside the gene matches. Germline V gene sequence: CDR1 SGHTA, CDR2 FQGNSA. The CDR3 has 16 residues. CDR3 in amino acids: CASSPTGTSSYNEQFF. CDR3 coding DNA: TGTGCCAGCAGCCCTACCGGGACTAGCTCTTACAATGAGCAGTTCTTC.

For the CDR3, the DNA is TGCGCCAGCAGCCAAGAGAGGGCACGGCTCAATGAGCAGTTCTTC. As protein: CASSQERARLNEQFF. This rearrangement joins TRBV4-3 to TRBJ2-1; perhaps TRBD2 as D (5 bases). The CDR3 has 15 amino acids. The germline V gene has CDR1 LGHNA and CDR2 YSLEER. Trimming stripped 0 bases from V and 6 bases from J, with 12 bases between.

The V and J genes are TRBV4-3 and TRBJ2-7; 10 bases are a match to TRBD2. The germline V gene encodes CDR1 LGHNA and CDR2 YSLEER. The length of the CDR3 is 15 residues. Unmatched junction bases numbered 7, after V lost 4 bases and J lost 4 bases. The CDR3 protein is CASSPGLADRYEQYF. CDR3 DNA: TGCGCCAGCAGCCCAGGACTAGCGGACCGGTACGAGCAGTACTTC.

The rearrangement joins TRBV28 to TRBJ1-1, with 8 bases matching TRBD1. Losses at the gene ends were 5 bases for V and 5 bases for J; bases not matched to a gene: 7. Germline loops: CDR1 MDHEN, CDR2 SYDVKM. This CDR3 has 14 residues. The CDR3 DNA reads as TGTGCCAGCAGTCCCAAGACAGGGGAGACTGAAGCTTTCTTT. Its protein is CASSPKTGETEAFF.

The rearrangement links TRBV11-2 to TRBJ1-3, with D perhaps matching TRBD1 (6 bases). Trimming pared 1 base from V and 3 bases from J, leaving 10 bases between. This CDR3 has 15 amino acids. Germline V CDR1 and CDR2: SGHAT, FQNNGV. In DNA, the CDR3 is TGTGCCAGCAGCTTAGGTACAGGGAATGGAAACACCATATATTTT. It encodes CASSLGTGNGNTIYF.

This clone has a single count. V gene TRBV5-4 combines with J gene TRBJ2-7; 8 bases are shared with TRBD1. CDR1 and CDR2 (germline): SGHNT, YYREEE (reference sequence). This CDR3 has 13 residues. V gave up 9 bases and J gave up 3 bases; unmatched junction bases: 8. The CDR3 bases are TGTGCCACCCGGCGACAGGGGCTCTACGAGCAGTACTTC. As protein: CATRRQGLYEQYF.

The rearrangement joins TRBV7-2 to TRBJ2-5; D gene unclear. The CDR3 length is 13 residues. Trimming removed 0 bases at V and 7 bases at J, with 9 bases between. The germline CDR1 and CDR2 sequences are SGHTA and FQGNSA. The CDR3 spells CASSLAGMVTQYF. The CDR3, as DNA: TGTGCCAGCAGCTTAGCTGGGATGGTGACCCAGTACTTC.

The J gene is TRBJ2-4, the V gene TRBV28; D remains unclear. Trimming pared 3 bases from V and 0 bases from J, leaving 12 bases between. Germline V CDR1 and CDR2: MDHEN, SYDVKM. The CDR3 totals 16 residues. The CDR3 region is CASSLAPVGAKNIQYF. The CDR3 DNA follows: TGTGCCAGCAGTTTGGCCCCCGTGGGAGCCAAAAACATTCAGTACTTC.

This clone was picked up one time. The rearrangement links TRBV6-5 to TRBJ2-1; unclear D gene. The germline V gene has CDR1 MNHEY and CDR2 SVGAGI. Trimming shortened V by 6 bases and J by 9 bases, and 15 bases separated the two germline ends. The CDR3 totals 13 residues. The CDR3 DNA reads as TGTGCCAGCAGCCGTTTACTTACGGGTGAGCAGTTCTTC. As protein: CASSRLLTGEQFF.

The chain couples TRBV7-2 to TRBJ2-1; 12 bases line up with TRBD2. The germline V gene has CDR1 SGHTA and CDR2 FQGNSA. CDR3 length: 16 residues. V gave up 4 bases and J gave up 6 bases; unmatched junction bases: 7. The CDR3 DNA reads as TGTGCCAGCAGCTCGGACTCTAGCGGGAGGGGCAATGAGCAGTTCTTC. Encoded protein: CASSSDSSGRGNEQFF.

The gene calls are TRBV5-6 and TRBJ2-1; D might be TRBD1 (6 bases). Per germline, CDR1 SGHDT and CDR2 YYEEEE. The CDR3 is 13 amino acids. Between the trimmed V and J ends, which lost 4 bases and 3 bases, there was a span of 8 bases. CDR3 loop: CASSPDSYNEQFF. The CDR3 nucleotides are TGTGCCAGCAGCCCGGACAGCTACAATGAGCAGTTCTTC.

The chain links TRBV9 to TRBJ2-3, with a weak D call TRBD1 (6 bases). Trimming cost V 0 bases and J 8 bases, with 16 bases left between them. The CDR3 length is 15 residues. Germline CDR1 reads SGDLS; CDR2 reads YYNGEE. CDR3 sequence reads: CASSVGRVPQGTQYF. The CDR3 region has the DNA TGTGCCAGCAGCGTAGGTAGGGTGCCACAGGGTACGCAGTATTTT.

This clone showed up just once. V usage is TRBV2 and J usage is TRBJ1-3; a possible D gene is TRBD1 (5 bases). CDR1 and CDR2 from the germline V gene are SNHLY and FYNNEI. The CDR3 sequence is 13 residues long. Trimming shortened V by 6 bases and J by 4 bases, and 10 bases separated the two germline ends. The CDR3 DNA reads as TGTGCCAGCAGGGGGACTGCGGGAAACACCATATATTTT. Translation: CASRGTAGNTIYF.